Reported below is one T cell receptor (beta chain). This record comes from a study of blood T cell repertoires in COVID-19. Whole-study context: PBMCs, B-cell-depleted T cells, or T cells were the source of the cDNA or gDNA that made up the material.

The data were produced by immunoSEQ multiplex PCR, yet TCRdb's version contains in-frame clones alone and is incomplete. The sample lists 150,000 to 200,000 clones, about 93% occurring once. Trimming left V 5 bases short and J 3 bases short, with 13 bases between. The CDR3 covers 14 residues. Germline CDR1 SGHTA, CDR2 FQGNSA. This TCR was recovered from a woman aged 45-59 years with acute or convalescent COVID-19. V gene TRBV7-2 combines with J gene TRBJ2-5; D remains ambiguous. Sequenced material: peripheral blood. The CDR3 DNA is TGTGCCAGCAGCCCCCTTAGCCAAAAAGAGACCCAGTACTTC. This encodes CASSPLSQKETQYF.